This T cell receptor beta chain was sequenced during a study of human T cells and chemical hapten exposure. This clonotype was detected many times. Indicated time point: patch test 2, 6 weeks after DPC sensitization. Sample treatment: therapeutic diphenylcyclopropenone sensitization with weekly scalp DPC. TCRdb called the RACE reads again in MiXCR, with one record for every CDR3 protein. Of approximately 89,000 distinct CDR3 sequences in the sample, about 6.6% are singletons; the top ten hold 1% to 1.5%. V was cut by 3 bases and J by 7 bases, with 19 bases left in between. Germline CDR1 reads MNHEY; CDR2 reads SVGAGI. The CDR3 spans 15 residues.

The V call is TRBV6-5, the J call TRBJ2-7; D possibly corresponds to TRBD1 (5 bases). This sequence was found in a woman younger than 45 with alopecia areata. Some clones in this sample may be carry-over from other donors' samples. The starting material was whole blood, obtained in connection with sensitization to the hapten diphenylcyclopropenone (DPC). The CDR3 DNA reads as TGTGCCAGCAGTTATGATCCCGACAGCATCGGGGAGCAGTACTTC. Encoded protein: CASSYDPDSIGEQYF.